This TCR beta chain originates from a study of human T cells and chemical hapten exposure. Time point reported: pre-sensitization, week 0. The treatment was: therapeutic diphenylcyclopropenone sensitization with weekly scalp DPC. TCRdb re-derived calls from the RACE reads in MiXCR, one entry per CDR3 protein. This repertoire shows a few hundred thousand distinct CDR3 sequences, approximately 8.6% found once; its top ten account for 2.3%. Sequences were derived from whole blood, sampled in connection with sensitization to the hapten diphenylcyclopropenone (DPC). This clonotype originated in a woman in her forties with alopecia areata. Some clones in this sample may be carry-over from other donors' samples.

In DNA, the CDR3 is TGCGCCAGCAGCTTGGCGGATCCCAAAAACATTCAGTACTTC. It is translated as CASSLADPKNIQYF. J is TRBJ2-4 and V is TRBV5-1; the D is unclear. The V gene lost 0 bases and the J gene lost 2 bases, with 6 bases spanning the gap. This CDR3 has 14 residues. Germline-derived CDR1 and CDR2 are SGHRS and YFSETQ.